This is a list of T cell receptor beta chains from one sample in a study of blood T cell repertoires in COVID-19. Profiling relied on immunoSEQ multiplex PCR, and the TCRdb table lists in-frame clones only, not all of them. Here the sample spans 200,000 to 300,000 clones, around four fifths being singletons. Specimen: peripheral blood. The receptors come from an older woman with active or convalescent COVID-19. Each CDR3 is given with its conserved first and last residue. The order of the fields is CDR3 length, V gene, CDR3 protein.

13 TRBV30 CAWATGSNYGYTF
14 TRBV6-6 CASSYTGTGYGYTF
15 TRBV7-6 CASSSTSGSYNEQFF
14 TRBV10-1 CASSLTGGYGEQFF
12 TRBV18 CASSFTGTEAFF
16 TRBV5-4 CASSLRSGRAYNEQFF
15 TRBV5-1 CASGAGTSGADTQYF
16 TRBV6-1 CASSAEKGTATYEQYF
17 TRBV28 CASSSFTSGGDQETQYF
14 TRBV10-3 CAISDSGISGELFF
16 TRBV2 CASSEFGDRGRREQFF
13 TRBV4-1 CASSRLVSETQYF
17 TRBV18 CASSPGQGSFSGNTIYF
17 TRBV9 CASSVENGGGPQETQYF
13 TRBV7-3 CASSGQGDTEAFF